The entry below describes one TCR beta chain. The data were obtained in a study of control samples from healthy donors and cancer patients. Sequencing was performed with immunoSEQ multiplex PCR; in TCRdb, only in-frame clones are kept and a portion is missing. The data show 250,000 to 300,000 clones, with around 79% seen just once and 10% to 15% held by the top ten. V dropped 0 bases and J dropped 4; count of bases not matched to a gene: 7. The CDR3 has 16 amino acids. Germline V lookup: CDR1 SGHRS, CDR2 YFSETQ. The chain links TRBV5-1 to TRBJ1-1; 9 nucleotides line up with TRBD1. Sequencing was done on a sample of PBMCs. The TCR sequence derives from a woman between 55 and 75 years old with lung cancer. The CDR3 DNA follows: TGCGCCAGCAGCTTGGGAGGGGGACAGGGAATCACTGAAGCTTTCTTT. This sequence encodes CASSLGGGQGITEAFF.